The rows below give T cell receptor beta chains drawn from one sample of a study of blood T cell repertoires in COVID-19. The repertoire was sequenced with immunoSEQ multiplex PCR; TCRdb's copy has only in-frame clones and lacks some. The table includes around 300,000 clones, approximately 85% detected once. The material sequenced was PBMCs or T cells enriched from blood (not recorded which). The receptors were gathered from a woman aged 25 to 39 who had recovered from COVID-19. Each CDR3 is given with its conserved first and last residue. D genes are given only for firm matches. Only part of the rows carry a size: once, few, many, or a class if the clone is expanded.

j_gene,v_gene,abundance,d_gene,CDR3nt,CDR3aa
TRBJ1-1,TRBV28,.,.,TGTGCCAGCAGTTTAATGGGCAGCACTGAAGCTTTCTTT,CASSLMGSTEAFF
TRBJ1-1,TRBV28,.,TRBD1,TGTGCCAGCAGTTCGACAGGGAAGAACACTGAAGCTTTCTTT,CASSSTGKNTEAFF
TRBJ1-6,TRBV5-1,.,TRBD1,TGCGCCAGCAGCTTGGGACAGGGCAGTAATTCACCCCTCCACTTT,CASSLGQGSNSPLHF
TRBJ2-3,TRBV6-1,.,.,TGTGCCAGCAGTGAATCTAGAAGTAGTAGTGATACGCAGTATTTT,CASSESRSSSDTQYF
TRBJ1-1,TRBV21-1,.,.,TGTGCCAGAGGGGAGGAAGAATACACTGAAGCTTTCTTT,CARGEEEYTEAFF
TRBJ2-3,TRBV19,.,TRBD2,TGTGCCAGTAGTATGCGGGGGTTACCTAGCACAGATACGCAGTATTTT,CASSMRGLPSTDTQYF
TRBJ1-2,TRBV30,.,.,TGTGCCTCTTTGGGGCTTGGCGGGGACTATGGCTACACCTTC,CASLGLGGDYGYTF
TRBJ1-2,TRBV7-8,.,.,TGTGCCAGCAGCCTCCAGGGGTTCGGCTATGGCTACACCTTC,CASSLQGFGYGYTF
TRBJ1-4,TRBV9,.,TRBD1,TGTGCCAGCAGCTTTAAGCCCCGGGACAGGGGATCAAGTAATGAAAAACTGTTTTTT,CASSFKPRDRGSSNEKLFF
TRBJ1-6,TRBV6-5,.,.,TGTGCCAGCAGCTCCCGAACCCTACCTATGCCACCCCTCCACTTT,CASSSRTLPMPPLHF
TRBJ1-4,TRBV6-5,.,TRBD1,TGTGCCAGCAGTTCTGCAGGGGGGTTCCAGGAAAAACTGTTTTTT,CASSSAGGFQEKLFF
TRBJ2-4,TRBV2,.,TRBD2,TGTGCCAGCATCGCTAGCGGGATATACATTCAGTACTTC,CASIASGIYIQYF
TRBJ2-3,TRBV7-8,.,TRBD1,TGTGCCAGCAGCTGGCCCCCTAACAGGGGTAGCACAGATACGCAGTATTTT,CASSWPPNRGSTDTQYF
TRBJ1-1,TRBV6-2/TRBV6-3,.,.,TGTGCCAGCGGCCACAGGATTACCCCCCTGAACACTGAAGCTTTCTTT,CASGHRITPLNTEAFF
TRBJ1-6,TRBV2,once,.,TGTGCCAGCAGACTCGCCAGGGGCTCCTATAATTCACCCCTCCACTTT,CASRLARGSYNSPLHF
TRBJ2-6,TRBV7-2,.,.,TGTGCCAGCAGCTTAGAATCCAGGGTCTCTGGGGCCAACGTCCTGACTTTC,CASSLESRVSGANVLTF
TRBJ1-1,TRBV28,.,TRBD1,TGTGCCAGCAGCAGACAGGGCCCAAACACTGAAGCTTTCTTT,CASSRQGPNTEAFF
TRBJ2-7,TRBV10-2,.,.,TGCGCCAGCAGTGAAGCTACGGTATACGAGCAGTACTTC,CASSEATVYEQYF
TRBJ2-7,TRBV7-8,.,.,TGTGCCAGCAGCCCTCTGCGGGAGCAGTACTTC,CASSPLREQYF
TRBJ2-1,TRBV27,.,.,TGTGCCAGCAGTTTGGGGAGCTCCTACAATGAGCAGTTCTTC,CASSLGSSYNEQFF
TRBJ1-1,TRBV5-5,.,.,TGTGCCAGCAGCTTGTACGGCGACAGTTCCCCGAGGCACACTGAAGCTTTCTTT,CASSLYGDSSPRHTEAFF
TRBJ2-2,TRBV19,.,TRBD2,TGTGCCAGTATCATGAGGGGAGGGACCGGGGAGCTGTTTTTT,CASIMRGGTGELFF
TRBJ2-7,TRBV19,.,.,TGTGCCAGTAGTCTAGGGGGGCCATCCTACGAGCAGTACTTC,CASSLGGPSYEQYF
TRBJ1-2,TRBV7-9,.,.,TGTGCCAGCAGCTTAGAAACAGAGGCTCGGGGCTATGGCTACACCTTC,CASSLETEARGYGYTF
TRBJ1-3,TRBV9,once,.,TGTGCCAGCAGCGTAGGCGAGGGTTCTGGAAACACCATATATTTT,CASSVGEGSGNTIYF
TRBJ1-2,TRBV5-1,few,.,TGCGCCAGCAGCTTGGGAGGGAACTATGGCTACACCTTC,CASSLGGNYGYTF
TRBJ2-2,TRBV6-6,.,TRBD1,TGTGCCAGCAGTTACCCCGGGACAGTGAACACCGGGGAGCTGTTTTTT,CASSYPGTVNTGELFF
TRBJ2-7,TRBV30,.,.,TGTGCCTGGAGAAGAACCCGAGAGGAGAGCTCCTACGAGCAGTACTTC,CAWRRTREESSYEQYF
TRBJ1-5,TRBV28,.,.,TGTGCCAGCAGTTTCTACAGGGTTGGCAATCAGCCCCAGCATTTT,CASSFYRVGNQPQHF
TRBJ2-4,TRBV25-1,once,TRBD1,TGTGCCAGCAGTAAAGTGACAGGGCCCAAAAACATTCAGTACTTC,CASSKVTGPKNIQYF
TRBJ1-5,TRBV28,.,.,TGTGCCAGCAGTTATGACAGCAGCAATCAGCCCCAGCATTTT,CASSYDSSNQPQHF
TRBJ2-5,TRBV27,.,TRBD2,TGTGCCAGCTTCGCAGGGGCTAGCGGGAGGCCAATGTACCAAGAGACCCAGTACTTC,CASFAGASGRPMYQETQYF
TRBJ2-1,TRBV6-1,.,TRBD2,TGTGCCAGCAGTGGAGTTAGCGCGGGAGGGGGCAATGAGCAGTTCTTC,CASSGVSAGGGNEQFF
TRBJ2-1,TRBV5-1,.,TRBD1,TGCGCCAGCAGCTTGGTTGTTCTTTGGGACAGGGTACGGGAGCAGTTCTTC,CASSLVVLWDRVREQFF
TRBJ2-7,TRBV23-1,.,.,TGCGCCATCCGGGCGAGACAGACGACCTACGAGCAGTACTTC,CAIRARQTTYEQYF
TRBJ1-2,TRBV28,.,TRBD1,TGTGCCAGCAGTCCCCATCGGACAGGCTATGGCTACACCTTC,CASSPHRTGYGYTF
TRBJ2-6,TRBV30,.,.,TGTGCCTTTTGGGAAGGGCAGGGATTGGCTGGGGCCAACGTCCTGACTTTC,CAFWEGQGLAGANVLTF
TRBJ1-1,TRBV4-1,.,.,TGCGCCAGCAGCCAAGATATCCGGGCGGGTGAAGCTTTCTTT,CASSQDIRAGEAFF
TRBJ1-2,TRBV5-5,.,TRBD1,TGTGCCAGCAGACTTGGGACAGGGGCATCCTATGGCTACACCTTC,CASRLGTGASYGYTF
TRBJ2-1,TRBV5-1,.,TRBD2,TGCGCCAGCAGCTTGCAACCAGCGACTAGCAGTGAGCAGTTCTTC,CASSLQPATSSEQFF
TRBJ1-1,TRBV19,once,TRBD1,TGTGCCAGCCGACCACCAGGGGGGACTGAAGCTTTCTTT,CASRPPGGTEAFF
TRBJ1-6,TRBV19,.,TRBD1,TGTGCCAGCGGGGACAGGACCCTTTCCTATAATTCACCCCTCCACTTT,CASGDRTLSYNSPLHF
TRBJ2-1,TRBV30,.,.,TGTGCCTGGAGAGGGGACATTATCAACAATGAGCAGTTCTTC,CAWRGDIINNEQFF
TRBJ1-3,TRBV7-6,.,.,TGTGCCAGCGGGAACAGGGAAGGACCTGGAAACACCATATATTTT,CASGNREGPGNTIYF
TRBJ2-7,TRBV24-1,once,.,TGTGCCACCAGTGACCCTCTGGAGACCACAGGCGAGCAGTACTTC,CATSDPLETTGEQYF
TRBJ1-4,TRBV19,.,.,TGTGCCAGTAGTACCTACAGGGAAGCTAATGAAAAACTGTTTTTT,CASSTYREANEKLFF
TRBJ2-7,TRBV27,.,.,TGTGCCAGCAGTTTTGGGACAACTTACGAGCAGTACTTC,CASSFGTTYEQYF